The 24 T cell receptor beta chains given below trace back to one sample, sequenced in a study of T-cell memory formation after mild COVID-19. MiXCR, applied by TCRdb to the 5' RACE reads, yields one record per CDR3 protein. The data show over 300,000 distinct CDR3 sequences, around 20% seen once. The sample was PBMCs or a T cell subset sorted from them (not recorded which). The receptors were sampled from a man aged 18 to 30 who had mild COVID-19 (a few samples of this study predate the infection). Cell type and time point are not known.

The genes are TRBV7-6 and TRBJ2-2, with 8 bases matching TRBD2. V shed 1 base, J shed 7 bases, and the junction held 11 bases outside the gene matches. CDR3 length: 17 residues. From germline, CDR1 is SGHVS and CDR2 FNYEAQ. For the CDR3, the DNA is TGTGCCAGCAGCTTAGTTGCGGGGGGCGATCGGTTCGGGGAGCTGTTTTTT. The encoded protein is CASSLVAGGDRFGELFF.

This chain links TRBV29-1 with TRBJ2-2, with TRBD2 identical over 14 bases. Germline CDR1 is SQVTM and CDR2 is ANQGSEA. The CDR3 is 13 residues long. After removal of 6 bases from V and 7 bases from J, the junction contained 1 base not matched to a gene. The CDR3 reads CSVGLAGDGELFF. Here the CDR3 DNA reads TGCAGCGTGGGACTAGCGGGGGACGGGGAGCTGTTTTTT.

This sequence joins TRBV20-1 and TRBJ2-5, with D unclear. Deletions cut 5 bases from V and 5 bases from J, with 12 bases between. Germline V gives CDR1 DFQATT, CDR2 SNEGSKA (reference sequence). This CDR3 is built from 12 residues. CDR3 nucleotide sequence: TGCAGTGCTCTGAAGGGCCGGGAGACCCAGTACTTC. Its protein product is CSALKGRETQYF.

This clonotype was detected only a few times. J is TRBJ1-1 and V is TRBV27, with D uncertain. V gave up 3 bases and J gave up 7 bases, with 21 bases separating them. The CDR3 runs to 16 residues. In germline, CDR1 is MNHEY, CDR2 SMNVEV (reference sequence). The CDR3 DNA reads TGTGCCAGCAGTTTCGAGAGGATACCACCTTACGGTGAAGCTTTCTTT. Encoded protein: CASSFERIPPYGEAFF.

The CDR3 coding sequence is TGCGCCAGCAGCCCGGGGACTTTTCCGGACACCATATATTTT. Amino acid sequence: CASSPGTFPDTIYF. The chain links TRBV5-1 to TRBJ1-3, with a possible D match to TRBD1 (5 bases). The V gene's germline CDR1 is SGHRS and CDR2 YFSETQ. The CDR3 spans 14 residues. V was trimmed by 4 bases and J by 8 bases, leaving 16 bases between them.

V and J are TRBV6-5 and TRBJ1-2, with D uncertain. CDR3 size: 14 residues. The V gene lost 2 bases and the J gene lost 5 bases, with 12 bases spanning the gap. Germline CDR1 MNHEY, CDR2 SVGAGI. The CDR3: CASSYGASFYGYTF. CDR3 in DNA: TGTGCCAGCAGTTACGGAGCCAGCTTTTATGGCTACACCTTC.

CDR3: CASSVARNEQFF. CDR3 nucleotides: TGTGCCAGCAGCGTAGCTAGGAATGAGCAGTTCTTC. This sequence joins TRBV9 and TRBJ2-1; D call uncertain. CDR3 length: 12 residues. Germline lookup yields CDR1 SGDLS and CDR2 YYNGEE. V lost 0 bases, J lost 7 bases, and 5 bases lay in between.

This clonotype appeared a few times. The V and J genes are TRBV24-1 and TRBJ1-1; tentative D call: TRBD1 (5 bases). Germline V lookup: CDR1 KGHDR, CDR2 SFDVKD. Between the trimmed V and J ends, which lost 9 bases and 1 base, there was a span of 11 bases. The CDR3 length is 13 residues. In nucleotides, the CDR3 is TGTGCCACCCAAGGGGTACAGAACACTGAAGCTTTCTTT. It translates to CATQGVQNTEAFF.

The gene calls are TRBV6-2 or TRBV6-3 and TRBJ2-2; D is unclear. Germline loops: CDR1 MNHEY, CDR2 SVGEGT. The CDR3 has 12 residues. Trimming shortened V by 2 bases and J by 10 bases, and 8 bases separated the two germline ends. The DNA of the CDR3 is TGTGCCAGCAGTTACCCCCCGTCGGAGCTGTTTTTT. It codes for CASSYPPSELFF.

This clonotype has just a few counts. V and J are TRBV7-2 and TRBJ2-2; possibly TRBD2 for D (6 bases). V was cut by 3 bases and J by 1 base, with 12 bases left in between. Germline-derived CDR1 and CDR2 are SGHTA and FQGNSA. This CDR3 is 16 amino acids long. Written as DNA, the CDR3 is TGTGCCAGCAGCTTCATGGGGGGATTGAACACCGGGGAGCTGTTTTTT. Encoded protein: CASSFMGGLNTGELFF.

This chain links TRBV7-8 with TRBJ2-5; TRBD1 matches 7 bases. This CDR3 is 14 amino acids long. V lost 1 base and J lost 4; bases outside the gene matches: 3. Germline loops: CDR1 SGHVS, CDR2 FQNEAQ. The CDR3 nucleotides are TGTGCCAGCAGCTTAGGAAACAGGGGAGAGACCCAGTACTTC. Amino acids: CASSLGNRGETQYF.

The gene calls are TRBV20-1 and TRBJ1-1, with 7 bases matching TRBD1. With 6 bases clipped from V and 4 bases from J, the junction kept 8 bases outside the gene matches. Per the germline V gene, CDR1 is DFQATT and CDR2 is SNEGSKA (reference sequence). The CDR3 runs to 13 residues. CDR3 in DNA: TGCAGTGCCCTAGGGGGCGCCGGCACTGAAGCTTTCTTT. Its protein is CSALGGAGTEAFF.

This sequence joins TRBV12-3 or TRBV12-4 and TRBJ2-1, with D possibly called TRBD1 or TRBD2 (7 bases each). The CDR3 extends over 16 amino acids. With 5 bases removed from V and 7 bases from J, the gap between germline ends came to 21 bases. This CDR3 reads CASSQGGGAPGNEQFF. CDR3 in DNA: TGTGCCAGCAGTCAGGGGGGGGGGGCGCCGGGAAATGAGCAGTTCTTC.

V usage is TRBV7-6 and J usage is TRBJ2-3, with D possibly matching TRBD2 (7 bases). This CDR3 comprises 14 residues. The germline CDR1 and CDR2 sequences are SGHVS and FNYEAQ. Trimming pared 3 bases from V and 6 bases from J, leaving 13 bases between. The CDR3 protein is CASSFRGAYDTQYF. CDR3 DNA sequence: TGTGCCAGCAGCTTCCGGGGGGCCTATGATACGCAGTATTTT.

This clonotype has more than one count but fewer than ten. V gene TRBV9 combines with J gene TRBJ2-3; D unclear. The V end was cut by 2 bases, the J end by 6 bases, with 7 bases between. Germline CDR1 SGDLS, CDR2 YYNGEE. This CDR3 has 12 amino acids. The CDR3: CASSVESDTQYF. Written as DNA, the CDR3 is TGTGCCAGCAGCGTGGAATCGGATACGCAGTATTTT.

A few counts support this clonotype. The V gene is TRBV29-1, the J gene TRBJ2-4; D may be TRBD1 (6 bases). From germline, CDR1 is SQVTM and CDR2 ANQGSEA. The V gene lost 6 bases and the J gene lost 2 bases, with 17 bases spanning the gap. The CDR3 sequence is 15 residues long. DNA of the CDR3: TGCAGCGTCGAAAAACCGACAGGCCCCAAAAACATTCAGTACTTC. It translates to CSVEKPTGPKNIQYF.

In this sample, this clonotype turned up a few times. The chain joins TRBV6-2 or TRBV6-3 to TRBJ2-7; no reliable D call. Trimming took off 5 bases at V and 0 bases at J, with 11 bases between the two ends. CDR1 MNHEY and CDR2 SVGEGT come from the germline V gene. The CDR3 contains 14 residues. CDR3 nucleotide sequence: TGTGCCAGCAGTGAACCCGGGTCCTCCTACGAGCAGTACTTC. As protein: CASSEPGSSYEQYF.

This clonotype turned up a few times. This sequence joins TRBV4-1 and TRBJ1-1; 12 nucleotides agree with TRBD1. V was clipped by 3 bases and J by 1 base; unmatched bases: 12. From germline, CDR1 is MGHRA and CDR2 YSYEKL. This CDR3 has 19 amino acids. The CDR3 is CASSQSGGQGAASNTEAFF. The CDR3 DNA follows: TGCGCCAGCAGCCAGAGCGGGGGACAGGGGGCCGCGTCGAACACTGAAGCTTTCTTT.

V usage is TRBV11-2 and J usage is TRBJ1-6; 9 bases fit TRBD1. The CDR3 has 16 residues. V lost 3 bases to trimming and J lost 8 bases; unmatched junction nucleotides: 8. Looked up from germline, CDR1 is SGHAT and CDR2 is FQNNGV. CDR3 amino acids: CASSFPGDRVYSPLHF. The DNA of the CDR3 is TGTGCCAGCAGCTTCCCCGGGGACAGGGTATATTCACCCCTCCACTTT.

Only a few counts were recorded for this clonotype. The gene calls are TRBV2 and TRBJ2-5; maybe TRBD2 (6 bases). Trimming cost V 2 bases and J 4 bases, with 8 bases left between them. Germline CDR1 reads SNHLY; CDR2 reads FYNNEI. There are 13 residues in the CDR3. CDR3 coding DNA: TGTGCCAGCAGTGAATTGGAGGGAGAGACCCAGTACTTC. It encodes CASSELEGETQYF.

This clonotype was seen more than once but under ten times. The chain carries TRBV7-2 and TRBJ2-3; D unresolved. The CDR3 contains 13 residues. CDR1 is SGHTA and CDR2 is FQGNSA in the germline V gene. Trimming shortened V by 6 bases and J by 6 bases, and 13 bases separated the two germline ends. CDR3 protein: CASRPYSDDTQYF. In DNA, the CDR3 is TGTGCCAGCAGACCATATAGTGACGATACGCAGTATTTT.

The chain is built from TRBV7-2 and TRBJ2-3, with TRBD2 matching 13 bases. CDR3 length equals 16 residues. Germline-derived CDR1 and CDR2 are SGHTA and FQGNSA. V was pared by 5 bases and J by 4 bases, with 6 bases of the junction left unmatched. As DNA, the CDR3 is TGTGCCAGCAGCCTGCGACTAGCGGGGGGCTCAGATACGCAGTATTTT. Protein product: CASSLRLAGGSDTQYF.

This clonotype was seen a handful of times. For the CDR3, the DNA is TGTGCCAGCAGCCCCACCAGGGAAAAACTGTTTTTT. It translates to CASSPTREKLFF. This chain uses TRBV28 with TRBJ1-4; the D is unclear. Trimming stripped 6 bases from V and 8 bases from J, with 10 bases between. Germline CDR1 is MDHEN and CDR2 is SYDVKM. The CDR3 totals 12 residues.

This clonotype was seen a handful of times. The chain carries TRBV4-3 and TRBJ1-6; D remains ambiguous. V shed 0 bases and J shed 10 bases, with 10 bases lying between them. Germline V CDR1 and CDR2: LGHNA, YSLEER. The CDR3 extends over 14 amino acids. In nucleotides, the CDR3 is TGCGCCAGCAGCCAAGATTGGGCAGGCTCACCCCTCCACTTT. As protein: CASSQDWAGSPLHF.